These 9 T cell receptor beta chains share one sample of origin, sequenced in a study of cytomegalovirus exposure and HLA in healthy donors. 60 Vbeta and 13 Jbeta primers were used in PCR. Clones were read by immunoSEQ multiplex PCR, and TCRdb kept only the in-frame ones, dropping some. The sample has 95,000 to 150,000 clones; about 62% are singletons. The specimen was PBMCs. The receptors originated from a woman between 40 and 55 years old in good health and CMV-seropositive.

The CDR3 DNA sequence: TGTGCCAGTACGTTCTTTTCTATTACAGGGGGCAGGGGGAATCAGCCCCAGCATTTT. Translated, it gives CASTFFSITGGRGNQPQHF. The chain is built from TRBV2 and TRBJ1-5; 9 nucleotides agree with TRBD1. The junction had 22 bases not matched to a gene; V was cut back by 9 bases and J by 4 bases. Germline loops: CDR1 SNHLY, CDR2 FYNNEI. The CDR3 consists of 19 residues.

This clone was observed a few times. The V and J genes are TRBV28 and TRBJ1-1; 8 bases line up with TRBD1. Germline V gene data show CDR1 as MDHEN and CDR2 as SYDVKM. The CDR3 is 15 residues long. Trimming at V came to 3 bases and at J to 4 bases, leaving 7 bases not matched to a gene. The CDR3 loop is CASSLTLTGGTEAFF. CDR3 nucleotides: TGTGCCAGCAGTTTGACCCTCACAGGGGGCACTGAAGCTTTCTTT.

V gene TRBV11-2 combines with J gene TRBJ1-1; tentatively, D is TRBD1 (5 bases). V lost 11 bases and J 0 bases, leaving 13 bases between the germline ends. The CDR3 sequence is 13 residues long. The germline gives CDR1 SGHAT, CDR2 FQNNGV. The DNA of the CDR3 is TGTGCCTCGGGACTAGGTATGAACACTGAAGCTTTCTTT. Protein sequence: CASGLGMNTEAFF.

The chain carries TRBV10-3 and TRBJ1-6, with D perhaps TRBD1 (6 bases). Trimming took 4 bases from V and 7 from J, leaving 20 bases between them. This CDR3 comprises 17 residues. The germline CDR1 and CDR2 sequences are ENHRY and SYGVKD. The chain's CDR3 is CAISVDSSAGANSPLHF. The CDR3 DNA reads as TGTGCCATCAGTGTGGACAGCTCGGCCGGGGCAAATTCACCCCTCCACTTT.

This rearrangement joins TRBV6-6 to TRBJ2-3; 8 positions match TRBD2. Germline loops: CDR1 MNHNY, CDR2 SVGAGI (reference sequence). The CDR3 runs to 13 residues. The ends lost 11 bases at V and 4 bases at J; junction bases unmatched: 8. The CDR3 loop is CAASKRESDTQYF. The CDR3 DNA is TGTGCCGCATCCAAGCGGGAGTCAGATACGCAGTATTTT.

The rearrangement links TRBV10-1 to TRBJ2-7; TRBD1 aligns across 7 bases. V shed 3 bases, J shed 3 bases, and the junction held 8 bases outside the gene matches. CDR1 is WNHNN, CDR2 SYGVQD, per germline (reference sequence). This CDR3 is 15 amino acids long. DNA of the CDR3: TGCGCCAGCAGTGATGAGGGGACAGAAAACTACGAGCAGTACTTC. Translating gives CASSDEGTENYEQYF.

The chain joins TRBV19 to TRBJ2-1; 11 bases align to TRBD2. V trimming: 4 bases; J trimming: 3 bases; junction bases outside the gene matches: 2. CDR3 length equals 15 residues. The germline V gene encodes CDR1 LNHDA and CDR2 SQIVND (reference sequence). Here the CDR3 DNA reads TGTGCCAGTAGTACCGGGACTAGCGGCTACAATGAGCAGTTCTTC. This codes for CASSTGTSGYNEQFF.

The V gene is TRBV10-3, the J gene TRBJ2-1; TRBD2 matches 12 bases. With 3 bases clipped from V and 10 bases from J, the junction kept 10 bases outside the gene matches. The germline CDR1 and CDR2 sequences are ENHRY and SYGVKD. The CDR3 totals 16 residues. Here the CDR3 DNA reads TGTGCCATCAGTGACCCGCCTAGCGGGGGGGCGGACGAGCAGTTCTTC. Its translation: CAISDPPSGGADEQFF.

This clone was seen a few times. J is TRBJ1-2 and V is TRBV7-9; perhaps TRBD1 as D (5 bases). CDR1 and CDR2 (germline): SEHNR, FQNEAQ (reference sequence). CDR3 size: 13 residues. CDR3: CALNPGVNHGYTF. For the CDR3, the DNA is TGTGCTCTGAACCCGGGGGTGAATCATGGCTACACCTTC.